This T cell receptor (beta chain) was captured by sequencing in a study of T-cell memory formation after mild COVID-19. The study, taken as a whole, reports: Some SARS-CoV-2-responding clones were already detected in memory before infection. Those CD4+ clones that contracted were mainly in CM and EM (CD8+ ones in EMRA).

Comment on this clonotype: Antigen specificity is unknown.

TCRdb passed the 5' RACE reads through MiXCR, listing each CDR3 protein once. The table shows around 340,000 distinct CDR3 sequences, with approximately 15% occurring only once. Trimming cost V 5 bases and J 5 bases; bases outside gene matches: 11. CDR1 is SGHTA and CDR2 is FQGNSA in the germline V gene. This CDR3 is built from 16 residues. The sequenced material came from PBMCs or a T cell subset sorted from them (not recorded which). This receptor was identified in a man between 18 and 35 years old who had mild COVID-19 (a few samples of this study predate the infection). Cell type and time point are not known. The chain joins TRBV7-2 to TRBJ2-3, with 9 bases matching TRBD2. The CDR3 DNA reads as TGTGCCAGCAGCCGAGGGCCTAGCGGGACGGGAGATACGCAGTATTTT. Residues: CASSRGPSGTGDTQYF.